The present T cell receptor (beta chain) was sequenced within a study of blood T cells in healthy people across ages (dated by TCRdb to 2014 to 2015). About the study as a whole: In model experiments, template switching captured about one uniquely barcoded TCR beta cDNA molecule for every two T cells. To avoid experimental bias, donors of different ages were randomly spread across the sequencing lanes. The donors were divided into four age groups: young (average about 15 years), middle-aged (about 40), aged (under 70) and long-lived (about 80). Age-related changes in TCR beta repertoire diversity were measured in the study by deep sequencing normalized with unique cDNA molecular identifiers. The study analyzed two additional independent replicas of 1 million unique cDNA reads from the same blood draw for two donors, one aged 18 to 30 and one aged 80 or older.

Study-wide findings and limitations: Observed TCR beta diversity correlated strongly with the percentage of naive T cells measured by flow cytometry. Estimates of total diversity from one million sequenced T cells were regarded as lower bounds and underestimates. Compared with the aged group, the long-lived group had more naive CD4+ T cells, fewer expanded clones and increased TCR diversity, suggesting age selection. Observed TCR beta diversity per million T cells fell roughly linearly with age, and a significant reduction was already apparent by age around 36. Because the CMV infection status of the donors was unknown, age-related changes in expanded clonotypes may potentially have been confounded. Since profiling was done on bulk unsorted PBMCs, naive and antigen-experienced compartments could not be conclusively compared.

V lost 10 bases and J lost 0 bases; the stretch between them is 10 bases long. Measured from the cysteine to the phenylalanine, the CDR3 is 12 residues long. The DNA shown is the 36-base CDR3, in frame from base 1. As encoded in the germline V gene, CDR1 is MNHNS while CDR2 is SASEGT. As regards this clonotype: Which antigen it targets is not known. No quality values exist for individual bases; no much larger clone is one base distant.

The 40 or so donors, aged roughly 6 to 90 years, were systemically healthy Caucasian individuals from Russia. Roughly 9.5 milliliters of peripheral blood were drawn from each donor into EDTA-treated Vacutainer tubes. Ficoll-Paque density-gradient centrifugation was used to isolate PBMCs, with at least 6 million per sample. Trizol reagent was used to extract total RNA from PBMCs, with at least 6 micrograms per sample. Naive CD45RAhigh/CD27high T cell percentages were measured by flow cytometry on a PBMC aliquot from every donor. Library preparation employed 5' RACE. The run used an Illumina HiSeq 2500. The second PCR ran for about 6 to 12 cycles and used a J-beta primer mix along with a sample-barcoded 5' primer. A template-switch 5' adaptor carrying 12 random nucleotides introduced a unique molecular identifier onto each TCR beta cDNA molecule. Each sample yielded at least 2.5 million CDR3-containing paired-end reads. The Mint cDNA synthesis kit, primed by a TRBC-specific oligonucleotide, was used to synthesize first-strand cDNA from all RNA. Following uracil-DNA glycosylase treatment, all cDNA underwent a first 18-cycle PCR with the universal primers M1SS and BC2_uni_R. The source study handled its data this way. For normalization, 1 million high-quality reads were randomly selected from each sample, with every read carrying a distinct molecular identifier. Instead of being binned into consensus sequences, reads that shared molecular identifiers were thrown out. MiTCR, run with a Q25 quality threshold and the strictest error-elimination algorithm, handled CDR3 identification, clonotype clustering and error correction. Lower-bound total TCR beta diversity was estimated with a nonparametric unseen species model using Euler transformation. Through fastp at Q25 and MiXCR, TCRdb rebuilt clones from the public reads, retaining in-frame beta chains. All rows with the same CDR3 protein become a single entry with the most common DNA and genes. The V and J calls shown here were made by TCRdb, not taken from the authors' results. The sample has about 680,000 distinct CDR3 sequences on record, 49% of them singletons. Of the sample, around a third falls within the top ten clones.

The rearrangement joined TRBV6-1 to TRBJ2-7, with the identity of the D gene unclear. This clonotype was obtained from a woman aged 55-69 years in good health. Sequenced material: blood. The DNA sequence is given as TGTGCCACCGCGAGGAACTCCTACGAGCAGTACTTC. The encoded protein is CATARNSYEQYF.